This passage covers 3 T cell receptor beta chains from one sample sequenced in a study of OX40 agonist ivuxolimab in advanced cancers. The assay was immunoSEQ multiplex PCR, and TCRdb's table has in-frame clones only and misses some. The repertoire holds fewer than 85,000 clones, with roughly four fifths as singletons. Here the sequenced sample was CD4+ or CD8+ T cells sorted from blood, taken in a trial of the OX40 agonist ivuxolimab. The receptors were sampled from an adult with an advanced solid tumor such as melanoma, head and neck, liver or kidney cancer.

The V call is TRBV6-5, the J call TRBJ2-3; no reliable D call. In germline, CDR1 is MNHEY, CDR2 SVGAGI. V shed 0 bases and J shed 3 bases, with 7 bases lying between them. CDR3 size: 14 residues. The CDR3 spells CASSYSRITDTQYF. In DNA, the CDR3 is TGTGCCAGCAGTTACTCGAGGATTACAGATACGCAGTATTTT.

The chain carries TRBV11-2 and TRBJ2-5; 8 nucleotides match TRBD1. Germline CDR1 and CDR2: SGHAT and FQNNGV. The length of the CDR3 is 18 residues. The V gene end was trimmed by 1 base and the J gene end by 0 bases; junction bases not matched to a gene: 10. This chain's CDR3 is CASSLGWTGLGDQETQYF. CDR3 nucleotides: TGTGCCAGCAGCTTAGGCTGGACAGGGTTGGGGGACCAAGAGACCCAGTACTTC.

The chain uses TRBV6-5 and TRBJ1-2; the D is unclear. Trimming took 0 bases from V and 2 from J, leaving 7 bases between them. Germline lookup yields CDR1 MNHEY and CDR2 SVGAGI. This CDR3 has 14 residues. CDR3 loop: CASSYSRLNYGYTF. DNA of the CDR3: TGTGCCAGCAGTTACTCTCGACTCAACTATGGCTACACCTTC.